A selection of T cell receptor beta chains follows, all from one sample in a study of CD8+ T cells in alopecia areata. Sequencing was performed with immunoSEQ multiplex PCR; in TCRdb, only in-frame clones are kept and a portion is missing. This sample yields about 5,900 clones, of which around 60% are seen a single time; approximately 8.1% belongs to the top ten. The material sequenced was skin, taken at approximately week 30, from a patient treated with tofacitinib. These receptors were collected from a human donor with alopecia areata. Both conserved end residues are part of each CDR3. D genes are given only for firm matches. Expanded clones are given a class, and other clones once, few, many or no size at all.

j_call: TRBJ1-5; d_call: TRBD1; v_call: TRBV4-1; clone_size: .; cdr3_nt: TGCGCCAGCAGCCAACCCCTGGACAGGGTGGGCAATCAGCCCCAGCATTTT; cdr3_aa: CASSQPLDRVGNQPQHF
j_call: TRBJ2-3; d_call: .; v_call: TRBV6-1; clone_size: .; cdr3_nt: TGTGCCAGCAGTGAAGGGAGGAGGGGATCGCAAGGAACGCAGTATTTT; cdr3_aa: CASSEGRRGSQGTQYF
j_call: TRBJ1-2; d_call: TRBD1; v_call: TRBV10-3; clone_size: .; cdr3_nt: TGTGCCATCAGCTCCGATAAGGTGGGACAGGGGGGTTACACCTTC; cdr3_aa: CAISSDKVGQGGYTF
j_call: TRBJ1-2; d_call: .; v_call: TRBV29-1; clone_size: .; cdr3_nt: TGCAGCGTTGAGGGGACCGATGGCTACACCTTC; cdr3_aa: CSVEGTDGYTF
j_call: TRBJ2-2; d_call: TRBD2; v_call: TRBV29-1; clone_size: .; cdr3_nt: TGCAGCGTTGATACGGGGGGCACCGGGGAGCTGTTTTTT; cdr3_aa: CSVDTGGTGELFF
j_call: TRBJ1-2; d_call: .; v_call: TRBV6-1; clone_size: .; cdr3_nt: TGTGCCAGCAGTGACCGTAATGGCTACACCTTC; cdr3_aa: CASSDRNGYTF
j_call: TRBJ2-1; d_call: .; v_call: TRBV4-1; clone_size: .; cdr3_nt: TGCGCCAGCAGCCAAGTGGCTCCTAGCAACTACAATGAGCAGTTCTTC; cdr3_aa: CASSQVAPSNYNEQFF
j_call: TRBJ1-5; d_call: .; v_call: TRBV7-9; clone_size: .; cdr3_nt: TGTGCCAGCAGCTTAAACCACAATCAGCCCCAGCATTTT; cdr3_aa: CASSLNHNQPQHF
j_call: TRBJ2-7; d_call: .; v_call: TRBV14; clone_size: .; cdr3_nt: TGTGCCAGCAGCCATTTCGGAGGGGGCGAGCAGTACTTC; cdr3_aa: CASSHFGGGEQYF
j_call: TRBJ1-2; d_call: TRBD1; v_call: TRBV6-6; clone_size: once; cdr3_nt: TGTGCCAGCAGTACGGGACAGGGGTATTATGGCTACACCTTC; cdr3_aa: CASSTGQGYYGYTF
j_call: TRBJ2-7; d_call: TRBD2; v_call: TRBV23-1; clone_size: .; cdr3_nt: TGCGCCAGCAGTCATCCGACTAGCGGGAGCGAGCAGTACTTC; cdr3_aa: CASSHPTSGSEQYF
j_call: TRBJ2-5; d_call: TRBD1; v_call: TRBV29-1; clone_size: few; cdr3_nt: TGCAGCGTCGATATTAACAGGGGGCACAGGGAGACCCAGTACTTC; cdr3_aa: CSVDINRGHRETQYF
j_call: TRBJ2-7; d_call: TRBD1; v_call: TRBV4-2; clone_size: .; cdr3_nt: TGTGCCAGCAGCGAAGGGGGGACAGGGATGATTTACGAGCAGTACTTC; cdr3_aa: CASSEGGTGMIYEQYF
j_call: TRBJ1-6; d_call: .; v_call: TRBV19; clone_size: .; cdr3_nt: TGTGCCAGTAGTTTTCGGGGGACCAGCTCACCCCTCCACTTT; cdr3_aa: CASSFRGTSSPLHF
j_call: TRBJ1-1; d_call: .; v_call: TRBV9; clone_size: .; cdr3_nt: TGTGCCAGCAGCGTAGGTGGGATCGACACTGAAGCTTTCTTT; cdr3_aa: CASSVGGIDTEAFF
j_call: TRBJ2-7; d_call: .; v_call: TRBV27; clone_size: .; cdr3_nt: TGTGCCAGCAGTTTACTTCGGCCAACCGACGAGCAGTACTTC; cdr3_aa: CASSLLRPTDEQYF
j_call: TRBJ2-7; d_call: TRBD2; v_call: TRBV5-6; clone_size: .; cdr3_nt: TGTGCCAGCAGCTTTTTAGCGGGAGGCCGCTACGAGCAGTACTTC; cdr3_aa: CASSFLAGGRYEQYF
j_call: TRBJ1-5; d_call: .; v_call: TRBV19; clone_size: .; cdr3_nt: TGTGCCACCGGGACAAGACTATTCAATCAGCCCCAGCATTTT; cdr3_aa: CATGTRLFNQPQHF
j_call: TRBJ2-3; d_call: TRBD2; v_call: TRBV13; clone_size: .; cdr3_nt: TGTGCCAGCAGCCTCCGACTAGCGGGCACAGATACGCAGTATTTT; cdr3_aa: CASSLRLAGTDTQYF
j_call: TRBJ1-3; d_call: .; v_call: TRBV21-1; clone_size: .; cdr3_nt: TGTGCCATCAGGAGCGGGGCCAGGGAGAAATCTGGAAACACCATATATTTT; cdr3_aa: CAIRSGAREKSGNTIYF
j_call: TRBJ2-7; d_call: TRBD1; v_call: TRBV5-8; clone_size: large; cdr3_nt: TGTGCCAGCAGCTTGGACAGGGGGACCCACGAGCAGTACTTC; cdr3_aa: CASSLDRGTHEQYF
j_call: TRBJ1-2; d_call: .; v_call: TRBV7-2; clone_size: .; cdr3_nt: TGTGCCAGCAGCTTAGCGGTGACACCCTATGGCTACACCTTC; cdr3_aa: CASSLAVTPYGYTF
j_call: TRBJ2-7; d_call: .; v_call: TRBV7-6; clone_size: once; cdr3_nt: TGTGCCAGCAGCTTAGCGAGCGACTACGAGCAGTACTTC; cdr3_aa: CASSLASDYEQYF
j_call: TRBJ1-3; d_call: TRBD1; v_call: TRBV9; clone_size: .; cdr3_nt: TGTGCCAGCAGCCCCGGACAGGATATCTCTGGAAACACCATATATTTT; cdr3_aa: CASSPGQDISGNTIYF
j_call: TRBJ2-7; d_call: TRBD1; v_call: TRBV30; clone_size: once; cdr3_nt: TGTGCCTGGAGTGTAAGTGCACAGGGGAACGAGCAGTGCTTC; cdr3_aa: CAWSVSAQGNEQCF
j_call: TRBJ2-1; d_call: TRBD2; v_call: TRBV5-4; clone_size: .; cdr3_nt: TGTGCCAGCAGCAAATTAGCGGGGATCTCCTACAATGAGCAGTTCTTC; cdr3_aa: CASSKLAGISYNEQFF
j_call: TRBJ1-2; d_call: TRBD1; v_call: TRBV27; clone_size: .; cdr3_nt: TGTGCCAGCAGCTGGAGACAGGGGTATGGCTACCCCTTC; cdr3_aa: CASSWRQGYGYPF
j_call: TRBJ2-1; d_call: .; v_call: TRBV5-1; clone_size: few; cdr3_nt: TGCGCCAGCAGCTTGGCCGTTCTGGGGCAGGGATCGGGCAATGAGCAGTTCTTC; cdr3_aa: CASSLAVLGQGSGNEQFF
j_call: TRBJ1-2; d_call: .; v_call: TRBV27; clone_size: few; cdr3_nt: TGTGCCAGCAGCCGAGGATTCTATGGCTACACCTTC; cdr3_aa: CASSRGFYGYTF
j_call: TRBJ1-3; d_call: .; v_call: TRBV15; clone_size: .; cdr3_nt: TGTGCCACCAGCAGCCCACAGAGCGTCTTGAACACCATATATTTT; cdr3_aa: CATSSPQSVLNTIYF
j_call: TRBJ1-1; d_call: TRBD1; v_call: TRBV28; clone_size: .; cdr3_nt: TGTGCCAGCAGTTCCGCGGGACAGGGGGGAGAGGATGGTGGAGCTTTCTTT; cdr3_aa: CASSSAGQGGEDGGAFF
j_call: TRBJ2-1; d_call: .; v_call: TRBV6-1; clone_size: .; cdr3_nt: TGTGCCAGCAGTGAAGGTGGCGGAAAAACCAATGAGCAGTTCTTC; cdr3_aa: CASSEGGGKTNEQFF
j_call: TRBJ2-2; d_call: .; v_call: TRBV7-2; clone_size: few; cdr3_nt: TGTGCCAGCAGCTTCCAGTTGACCGGGGAGCTGTTTTTT; cdr3_aa: CASSFQLTGELFF
j_call: TRBJ1-4; d_call: .; v_call: TRBV7-9; clone_size: .; cdr3_nt: TGTGCCAGCAGCTCTAGCTCCGGACAGAACCCAACTAATGAAAAACTGTTTTTT; cdr3_aa: CASSSSSGQNPTNEKLFF
j_call: TRBJ1-2; d_call: TRBD1; v_call: TRBV25-1; clone_size: .; cdr3_nt: TGTGCCAGCAGTGACCAGGGGGCGAGCGGTGGCTACACCTTC; cdr3_aa: CASSDQGASGGYTF
j_call: TRBJ2-2; d_call: TRBD1; v_call: TRBV7-9; clone_size: .; cdr3_nt: TGTGCCAGCAGACTACAGGGGAGTGCCGGGGAGCTGTTTTTT; cdr3_aa: CASRLQGSAGELFF
j_call: TRBJ2-7; d_call: .; v_call: TRBV11-1; clone_size: .; cdr3_nt: TGTGCCAGCAGCTCCCGACACCGTGGGGAGCAGTACTTC; cdr3_aa: CASSSRHRGEQYF
j_call: TRBJ2-6; d_call: .; v_call: TRBV19; clone_size: .; cdr3_nt: TGTGCCAGTTTAGTGGCTGGGGCCAACGTCCTGACTTTC; cdr3_aa: CASLVAGANVLTF
j_call: TRBJ1-5; d_call: TRBD1; v_call: TRBV6-6; clone_size: .; cdr3_nt: TGTGCCAGCAGTTACTCACAGGGGGCCGGACAGCCCCAGCATTTT; cdr3_aa: CASSYSQGAGQPQHF
j_call: TRBJ2-3; d_call: TRBD2; v_call: TRBV29-1; clone_size: .; cdr3_nt: TGCAGCGTTATGGCTAGCGGGAGGGGCGGCACAGATACGCAGTATTTT; cdr3_aa: CSVMASGRGGTDTQYF
j_call: TRBJ1-1; d_call: .; v_call: TRBV19; clone_size: .; cdr3_nt: TGTGCCAGTAGTCGGGGCCTGAACACTGAAGCTTTCTTT; cdr3_aa: CASSRGLNTEAFF